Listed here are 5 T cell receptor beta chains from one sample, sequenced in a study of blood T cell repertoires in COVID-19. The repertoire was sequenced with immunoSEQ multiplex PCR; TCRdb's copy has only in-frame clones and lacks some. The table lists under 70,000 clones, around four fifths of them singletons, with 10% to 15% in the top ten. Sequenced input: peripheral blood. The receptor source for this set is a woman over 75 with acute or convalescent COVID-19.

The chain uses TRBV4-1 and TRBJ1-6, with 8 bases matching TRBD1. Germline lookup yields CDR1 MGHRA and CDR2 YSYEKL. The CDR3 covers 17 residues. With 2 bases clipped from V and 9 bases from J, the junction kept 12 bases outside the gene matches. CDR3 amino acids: CASSQRPGTGSPSPLHF. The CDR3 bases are TGCGCCAGCAGCCAACGTCCCGGGACAGGTTCCCCTTCACCCCTCCACTTT.

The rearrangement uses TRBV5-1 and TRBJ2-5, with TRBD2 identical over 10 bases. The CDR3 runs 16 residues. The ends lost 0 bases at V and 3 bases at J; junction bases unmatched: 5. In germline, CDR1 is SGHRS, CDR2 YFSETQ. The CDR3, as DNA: TGCGCCAGCAGCTTGGAGGGGGGACTAGCGAAAGAGACCCAGTACTTC. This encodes CASSLEGGLAKETQYF.

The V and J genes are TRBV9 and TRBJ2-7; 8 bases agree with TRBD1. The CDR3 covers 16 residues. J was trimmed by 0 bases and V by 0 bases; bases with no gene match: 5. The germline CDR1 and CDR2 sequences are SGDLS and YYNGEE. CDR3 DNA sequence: TGTGCCAGCAGCGTAGGAACAGGGACAGGCTCCTACGAGCAGTACTTC. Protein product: CASSVGTGTGSYEQYF.

CDR3 loop: CASSVRENIGSPLHF. CDR3 coding DNA: TGTGCCAGCAGCGTCCGGGAGAATATCGGATCACCCCTCCACTTT. This sequence joins TRBV5-4 and TRBJ1-6; D not certain. Germline loops: CDR1 SGHNT, CDR2 YYREEE (reference sequence). The V gene lost 4 bases and the J gene lost 10 bases, with 18 bases spanning the gap. The CDR3 totals 15 residues.

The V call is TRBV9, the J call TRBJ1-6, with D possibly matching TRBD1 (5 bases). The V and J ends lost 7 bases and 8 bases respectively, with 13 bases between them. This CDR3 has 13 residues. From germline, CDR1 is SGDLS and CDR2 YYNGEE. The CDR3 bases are TGTGCCAGCGGGGCGGCCAACCATTCACCCCTCCACTTT. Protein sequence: CASGAANHSPLHF.